This record covers a single T cell receptor (beta chain). The CDR3 covers 12 residues. CDR1 and CDR2 (germline): SEHNR, FQNEAQ (reference sequence). Trimming cost V 5 bases and J 9 bases, with 11 bases left between them. This specimen belongs to a study of blood T cell repertoires in COVID-19. The protocol was immunoSEQ multiplex PCR, while the TCRdb copy is restricted to in-frame clones and leaves out a portion. Among 200,000 to 250,000 clones listed, roughly 80% were seen once. The source is a woman aged 70 to 79 with acute or convalescent COVID-19. The sequenced sample was peripheral blood. V and J are TRBV7-9 and TRBJ1-5, with D perhaps matching TRBD1 (6 bases). The CDR3 DNA reads TGTGCCAGCAGCGAGCAGGGGTTGCCCCAGCATTTT. Its protein is CASSEQGLPQHF.